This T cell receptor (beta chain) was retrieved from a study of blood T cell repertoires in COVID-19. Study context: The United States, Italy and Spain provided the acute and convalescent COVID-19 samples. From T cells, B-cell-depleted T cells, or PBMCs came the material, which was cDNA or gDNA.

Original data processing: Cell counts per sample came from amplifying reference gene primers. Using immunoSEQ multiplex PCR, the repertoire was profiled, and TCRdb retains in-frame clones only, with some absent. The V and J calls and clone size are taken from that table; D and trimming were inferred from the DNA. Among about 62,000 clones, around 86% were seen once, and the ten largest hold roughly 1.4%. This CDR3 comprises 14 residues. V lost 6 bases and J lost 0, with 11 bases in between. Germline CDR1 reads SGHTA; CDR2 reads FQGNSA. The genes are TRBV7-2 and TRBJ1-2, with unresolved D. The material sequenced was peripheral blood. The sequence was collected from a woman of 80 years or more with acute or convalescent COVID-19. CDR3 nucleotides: TGTGCCAGCAGTGTAGAGGCGTCTAACTATGGCTACACCTTC. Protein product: CASSVEASNYGYTF. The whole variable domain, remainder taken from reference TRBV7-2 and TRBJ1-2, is GAGVSQSPSNKVTEKGKDVELRCDPISGHTALYWYRQSLGQGLEFLIYFQGNSAPDKSGLPSDRFSAERTGGSVSTLTIQRTQQEDSAVYLCASSVEASNYGYTFGSGTRLTVV.